Shown below are 21 T cell receptor beta chains from a single sample sequenced in a study of blood T cells in healthy people across ages. The second PCR ran about 6 to 12 cycles with a sample-barcoded 5' primer and J-beta primers. MiXCR, applied by TCRdb to the 5' RACE reads, yields one record per CDR3 protein. The data contain more than 800,000 distinct CDR3 sequences, around 43% of them singletons. The sample taken for sequencing was blood. The receptor source for this set is a woman aged 55-69 years in good health.

The gene calls are TRBV20-1 and TRBJ1-1; 7 positions agree with TRBD1. The junction had 7 bases not matched to a gene; V was cut back by 5 bases and J by 1 base. The CDR3 extends over 14 amino acids. Looked up from germline, CDR1 is DFQATT and CDR2 is SNEGSKA (reference sequence). CDR3 DNA: TGCAGTGCTGGGGGGGACAGAAGGAACACTGAAGCTTTCTTT. Translating it yields CSAGGDRRNTEAFF.

This clonotype was observed a handful of times. The chain has TRBV10-3 and TRBJ2-2, with TRBD1 as a possible D gene (8 bases). There are 14 residues in the CDR3. Deletions cut 9 bases from V and 6 bases from J, with 17 bases between. From germline, CDR1 is ENHRY and CDR2 SYGVKD. CDR3 sequence (DNA): TGTGCCATGGGACAGGCGGGAGTCCCCGGGGAGCTGTTTTTT. Amino acids: CAMGQAGVPGELFF.

The chain couples TRBV14 to TRBJ2-1, with 7 bases fitting TRBD1. Germline V lookup: CDR1 SGHDN, CDR2 FVKESK. V lost 4 bases, J lost 9 bases, and 12 bases stayed unmatched. The CDR3 is 15 amino acids. Written as DNA, the CDR3 is TGTGCCAGCAGCCCCGACAGGGTTCGGGTGGGTGAGCAGTTCTTC. Protein sequence: CASSPDRVRVGEQFF.

The chain employs TRBV20-1 and TRBJ1-4, with D possibly TRBD1 on 5 matching bases. V lost 3 bases, J lost 6 bases, and 14 bases lay in between. The CDR3 covers 14 residues. The germline gives CDR1 DFQATT, CDR2 SNEGSKA (reference sequence). The CDR3 DNA sequence: TGCAGTGCTAGTGTCCGAGGGACGGATGAAAAACTGTTTTTT. It specifies CSASVRGTDEKLFF.

The gene calls are TRBV11-2 and TRBJ2-3, with D perhaps given as TRBD1 or TRBD2 (5 bases each). CDR1 and CDR2 (germline): SGHAT, FQNNGV. CDR3 length equals 16 residues. V gave up 4 bases and J gave up 1 base, with 15 bases separating them. The CDR3 coding sequence is TGTGCCAGCAGCTCCGCCGGGACCCTTGGCACAGATACGCAGTATTTT. This gives the protein CASSSAGTLGTDTQYF.

J is TRBJ2-1 and V is TRBV29-1, with 13 bases fitting TRBD2. The CDR3 has 15 residues. Looked up from germline, CDR1 is SQVTM and CDR2 is ANQGSEA. With 4 bases clipped from V and 8 bases from J, the junction kept 8 bases outside the gene matches. The CDR3 sequence is CSVVRTSGSMDEQFF. The DNA of the CDR3 is TGCAGCGTTGTTCGGACTAGCGGGAGCATGGATGAGCAGTTCTTC.

The chain links TRBV15 to TRBJ2-7; tentatively, D is TRBD2 (6 bases). V shed 1 base and J shed 0 bases, with 7 bases lying between them. This CDR3 is built from 14 residues. The V gene's germline CDR1 is LNHNV and CDR2 YYDKDF (reference sequence). DNA for the CDR3: TGTGCCACCAGCAGAGGTAGCGGCTCCTACGAGCAGTACTTC. This gives the protein CATSRGSGSYEQYF. The full variable domain, its missing parts supplied by reference TRBV15 and TRBJ2-7, is DAMVIQNPRYQVTQFGKPVTLSCSQTLNHNVMYWYQQKSSQAPKLLFHYYDKDFNNEADTPDNFQSRRPNTSFCFLDIRSPGLGDTAMYLCATSRGSGSYEQYFGPGTRLTVT.

The sample holds a few counts of this clonotype. This chain links TRBV20-1 with TRBJ1-1; 7 bases line up with TRBD1. Germline lookup yields CDR1 DFQATT and CDR2 SNEGSKA (reference sequence). V dropped 2 bases and J dropped 2; count of bases not matched to a gene: 8. CDR3 size: 15 residues. CDR3 sequence: CSARPPGQRNTEAFF. DNA for the CDR3: TGCAGTGCTAGACCTCCGGGACAGAGAAACACTGAAGCTTTCTTT.

This clonotype turned up a few times. This sequence joins TRBV20-1 and TRBJ2-1, with 7 bases that match TRBD2. Germline lookup yields CDR1 DFQATT and CDR2 SNEGSKA (reference sequence). V lost 1 base and J lost 5; bases outside the gene matches: 8. CDR3 size: 15 residues. CDR3 in amino acids: CSARGVGLRNNEQFF. CDR3 coding DNA: TGCAGTGCTAGAGGGGTGGGACTACGAAACAATGAGCAGTTCTTC.

CDR3 DNA sequence: TGTGCCAGCACCGAAGGGGCGGGACGCTCCTACGAGCAGTACTTC. Its translation: CASTEGAGRSYEQYF. The V call is TRBV6-1, the J call TRBJ2-7, with D perhaps matching TRBD2 (6 bases). CDR1 and CDR2 from the germline V gene are MNHNS and SASEGT. The V end lost 7 bases, the J end lost 0 bases, and 16 bases lay between the germline ends. This CDR3 comprises 15 residues.

V is TRBV27 and J is TRBJ1-1; the D is unclear. The CDR3 length is 15 residues. Germline CDR1 MNHEY, CDR2 SMNVEV (reference sequence). Trimming removed 4 bases at V and 4 bases at J, with 16 bases between. The DNA for the CDR3 is TGTGCCAGCAGTTCCATGACGGGGTGGGGCACTGAAGCTTTCTTT. Amino acids: CASSSMTGWGTEAFF.

This clonotype was counted between two and nine times. This chain connects TRBV2 to TRBJ2-2; D perhaps matches TRBD2 (6 bases). The CDR3 has 16 amino acids. Trimming shortened V by 7 bases and J by 2 bases, and 17 bases separated the two germline ends. The V gene's germline CDR1 is SNHLY and CDR2 FYNNEI. CDR3 in DNA: TGTGCCAGCATTTACCGGAGGGCGCGAAACACCGGGGAGCTGTTTTTT. Residues: CASIYRRARNTGELFF.

V is TRBV2 and J is TRBJ1-4; D call uncertain. The V gene lost 7 bases and the J gene lost 10 bases, with 10 bases spanning the gap. There are 11 residues in the CDR3. The germline V gene encodes CDR1 SNHLY and CDR2 FYNNEI. The CDR3 DNA follows: TGTGCCAGCACAACCGCAGGAAAACTGTTTTTT. Translated, it gives CASTTAGKLFF. Supplemented by reference TRBV2 and TRBJ1-4, the full variable domain reads EPEVTQTPSHQVTQMGQEVILRCVPISNHLYFYWYRQILGQKVEFLVSFYNNEISEKSEIFDDQFSVERPDGSNFTLKIRSTKLEDSAMYFCASTTAGKLFFGSGTQLSVL.

The chain couples TRBV3-1 to TRBJ2-7; D is unclear. In germline, CDR1 is LGHDT, CDR2 YNNKEL (reference sequence). The CDR3 contains 14 residues. Trimming cost V 1 base and J 0 bases, with 7 bases left between them. CDR3 bases: TGTGCCAGCAGCCAAGGGTTCTACTCCTACGAGCAGTACTTC. This codes for CASSQGFYSYEQYF.

CDR3 nucleotide sequence: TGTGCCAGCAGCTCCCCCTGGAGTCCATCCTACGAGCAGTACTTC. Translation gives CASSSPWSPSYEQYF. The chain couples TRBV11-2 to TRBJ2-7; D gene ambiguous. Trimming pared 4 bases from V and 1 base from J, leaving 14 bases between. Per the germline V gene, CDR1 is SGHAT and CDR2 is FQNNGV. This CDR3 is 15 amino acids long.

The V call is TRBV20-1, the J call TRBJ1-6, with D possibly TRBD1 on 5 matching bases. The CDR3 is 14 residues long. Trimming left V 4 bases short and J 5 bases short, with 12 bases between. Germline V CDR1 and CDR2: DFQATT, SNEGSKA (reference sequence). DNA of the CDR3: TGCAGTGCTAAGGTTGGACAAAATAATTCACCCCTCCACTTT. It translates to CSAKVGQNNSPLHF.

Comments on this clonotype: One end of the junction varies from germline; a read error may be responsible. This CDR3 is CASSQGRISGTSYERYF. CDR3 coding DNA: TGTGCCAGCAGCCAAGGACGTATTAGCGGAACCTCCTACGAGCGGTACTTC. The gene calls are TRBV3-1 and TRBJ2-7, with a tentative D call TRBD2 (6 bases). The germline V gene encodes CDR1 LGHDT and CDR2 YNNKEL (reference sequence). The CDR3 runs 17 residues.

This clonotype was counted a single time. The chain recombines TRBV10-3 with TRBJ2-1; D gene unclear. V was shortened by 11 bases and J by 4 bases, with 21 bases between the two germline ends. The CDR3 runs to 15 residues. Germline CDR1 is ENHRY and CDR2 is SYGVKD. CDR3 DNA: TGTGCCTCTAGGGCCACCGTTGGGCCTTACAATGAGCAGTTCTTC. Residues: CASRATVGPYNEQFF.

The chain links TRBV15 to TRBJ2-3, with D perhaps given as TRBD1 or TRBD2 (6 bases each). Germline V gives CDR1 LNHNV, CDR2 YYDKDF (reference sequence). Trimming took off 9 bases at V and 6 bases at J, with 16 bases between the two ends. The CDR3 loop spans 13 amino acids. The CDR3 bases are TGTGCCACTTGCGAGGGGGGTCGTGATACGCAGTATTTT. It yields the protein CATCEGGRDTQYF.

This clonotype was recorded a few times. The rearrangement joins TRBV5-1 to TRBJ1-2; D unresolved. CDR3 length equals 12 residues. V dropped 4 bases and J dropped 4 bases, with 8 bases sitting between them. Germline CDR1 SGHRS, CDR2 YFSETQ. CDR3 sequence: CASSGVGYGYTF. The CDR3 DNA reads as TGCGCCAGCAGCGGGGTAGGCTATGGCTACACCTTC.

This clonotype turned up a few times. This sequence joins TRBV20-1 and TRBJ2-5, with 15 bases aligning to TRBD2. The V gene's germline CDR1 is DFQATT and CDR2 SNEGSKA (reference sequence). The CDR3 spans 17 residues. After removal of 3 bases from V and 4 bases from J, the junction contained 9 bases not matched to a gene. CDR3 loop: CSASGTSGRPGLETQYF. The DNA for the CDR3 is TGCAGTGCTAGCGGGACTAGCGGGAGGCCCGGTTTAGAGACCCAGTACTTC.